This is a list of T cell receptor beta chains from one sample in a study of T cells in Graves' hyperthyroidism and ophthalmopathy. A single record per CDR3 protein comes from TCRdb applying MiXCR to the multiplex PCR reads. The table includes about 610,000 distinct CDR3 sequences, about 15% detected once. The specimen was blood. The origin of the receptors is a woman aged 40 to 55 with Graves' ophthalmopathy. Each CDR3 is given with its conserved first and last residue. A D gene is named only where the DNA matches it firmly. Only part of the rows carry a size: once, few, many, or a class if the clone is expanded.

D: -
J: TRBJ1-2
size: -
V: TRBV11-2
DNA: TGTGCCAGCAGCTTCGGCAGGGCCATGTACAACTATGGCTACACCTTC
CDR3: CASSFGRAMYNYGYTF

D: TRBD1
J: TRBJ2-7
size: -
V: TRBV27
DNA: TGTGCCACCCTTTATCAGGGGGTTCTGGGGGAGCAGTACTTC
CDR3: CATLYQGVLGEQYF

D: TRBD1
J: TRBJ2-7
size: few
V: TRBV30
DNA: TGTGCCTGGACCCGACAGGGGAACGAGCAGTACTTC
CDR3: CAWTRQGNEQYF

D: -
J: TRBJ1-1
size: many
V: TRBV27
DNA: TGTGCCAGCACCCAACAGGGACGGGGCACTGAAGCTTTCTTT
CDR3: CASTQQGRGTEAFF

D: -
J: TRBJ1-1
size: -
V: TRBV5-1
DNA: TGCGCCAGCAGCTTGGACTTGGGAGGGCCTGAAGCTTTCTTT
CDR3: CASSLDLGGPEAFF

D: -
J: TRBJ1-5
size: many
V: TRBV6-1
DNA: -
CDR3: CASSDWSQGEISPSIF

D: TRBD1
J: TRBJ1-2
size: many
V: TRBV11-2
DNA: TGTGCCAGCAGCTCGGACAGGAGCGTTGGCTACACCTTC
CDR3: CASSSDRSVGYTF

D: -
J: TRBJ1-2
size: -
V: TRBV27
DNA: TGTGCCAGCAGTTCGCAGGATAATGTTATAAACTATGGCTACACCTTC
CDR3: CASSSQDNVINYGYTF

D: TRBD1
J: TRBJ2-6
size: many
V: TRBV28
DNA: TGTGCCAGCAGCTTACAGGGGGCTGGGGCCAACGTCCTGACTTTC
CDR3: CASSLQGAGANVLTF

D: -
J: TRBJ2-7
size: many
V: TRBV28
DNA: TGTGCCAGCAGCTTAATAAACTACGAGCAGTACTTC
CDR3: CASSLINYEQYF

D: -
J: TRBJ1-5
size: many
V: TRBV30
DNA: TGTGCCTGGGACGCCGGGGCGGATCAGCCCCAGCATTTT
CDR3: CAWDAGADQPQHF

D: -
J: TRBJ2-2
size: many
V: TRBV28
DNA: TGTGCCAGCAGTTTACGGCGGAACGGGGAGCTGTTTTTT
CDR3: CASSLRRNGELFF

D: TRBD1
J: TRBJ2-7
size: few
V: TRBV5-1
DNA: TGCGCCAGCAGTCCCGGGACAGGTACAACCTACGAGCAGTACTTC
CDR3: CASSPGTGTTYEQYF

D: TRBD2
J: TRBJ2-7
size: many
V: TRBV27
DNA: TGTGCCAGCAGTCGGGAGGCGAGGACCTACGAGCAGTACTTC
CDR3: CASSREARTYEQYF

D: -
J: TRBJ2-7
size: many
V: TRBV2
DNA: TGTGCCAGCAGTGGTCCAGTCGAGCAGTACTTC
CDR3: CASSGPVEQYF

D: -
J: TRBJ1-1
size: many
V: TRBV28
DNA: TGTGCCAGCGGAGAGATGAACACTGAAGCTTTCTTT
CDR3: CASGEMNTEAFF

D: -
J: TRBJ1-5
size: many
V: TRBV6-2/TRBV6-3
DNA: TGTGCCAGCAGTCACGACAGGAGAAGCAATCAGCCCCAGCATTTT
CDR3: CASSHDRRSNQPQHF

D: -
J: TRBJ1-2
size: many
V: TRBV6-1
DNA: TGTGCCAGCAGTGGCGCCTCTAATGTGGGGCACGGCTATGGCTACACCTTC
CDR3: CASSGASNVGHGYGYTF

D: -
J: TRBJ2-7
size: many
V: TRBV12-3/TRBV12-4
DNA: TGTGCCAGCAGTTCTCTCTGGGGGGACGGGTACGAGCAGTACTTC
CDR3: CASSSLWGDGYEQYF

D: -
J: TRBJ1-5
size: -
V: TRBV27
DNA: TGTGCCAGCAGTTCCCTAAAGGGACCCTATAGCAATCAGCCCCAGCATTTT
CDR3: CASSSLKGPYSNQPQHF

D: -
J: TRBJ2-4
size: many
V: TRBV7-2
DNA: TGTGCCAGCTCTCCCGGCTTAGGCGAAAACATTCAGTACTTC
CDR3: CASSPGLGENIQYF

D: TRBD1
J: TRBJ1-2
size: few
V: TRBV5-6
DNA: TGTGCCAGCAGCCCCGGGACAGACCTCTATGGCTACACCTTC
CDR3: CASSPGTDLYGYTF